The 3 T cell receptor beta chains below come from one sample, sequenced in a study of patients and donors after allogeneic stem cell transplantation. MiXCR, applied by TCRdb to the RT-PCR reads, yields one record per CDR3 protein. The data show 150,000 to 200,000 distinct CDR3 sequences, approximately 31% seen once. Sequencing was carried out using blood, either unsorted or a sorted T cell fraction (not recorded which). These receptor sequences come from a human donor who was either an allogeneic HSCT recipient or a stem cell or donor lymphocyte infusion donor (not recorded which). It is not recorded whose cells these are; they may come from a transplant donor.

This clonotype was detected ten times or more. The CDR3 nucleotides read TGTGCCAGCAGTTTCTCGAACTCTGGAAACACCATATATTTT. Amino acids: CASSFSNSGNTIYF. The J gene is TRBJ1-3, the V gene TRBV6-5; D unclear. Germline V CDR1 and CDR2: MNHEY, SVGAGI. The CDR3 is made up of 14 amino acids. Trimming pared 4 bases from V and 0 bases from J, leaving 7 bases between.

The rearrangement links TRBV29-1 to TRBJ2-7; D not certain. Trimming removed 5 bases from V and 5 bases from J, with 16 bases in between. The V gene's germline CDR1 is SQVTM and CDR2 ANQGSEA. The CDR3 has 13 amino acids. CDR3 DNA: TGCAGCGTTTGGGCCCAAATCGTCCACGAGCAGTACTTC. Amino acids: CSVWAQIVHEQYF.

The chain couples TRBV6-5 to TRBJ2-7; D perhaps matches TRBD2 (5 bases). CDR1 and CDR2 (germline): MNHEY, SVGAGI. The CDR3 runs 15 residues. V was shortened by 0 bases and J by 6 bases, with 15 bases between the two germline ends. The chain's CDR3 is CASSYSRETGSEQYF. In nucleotides, the CDR3 is TGTGCCAGCAGTTACTCCCGGGAAACCGGCTCCGAGCAGTACTTC.